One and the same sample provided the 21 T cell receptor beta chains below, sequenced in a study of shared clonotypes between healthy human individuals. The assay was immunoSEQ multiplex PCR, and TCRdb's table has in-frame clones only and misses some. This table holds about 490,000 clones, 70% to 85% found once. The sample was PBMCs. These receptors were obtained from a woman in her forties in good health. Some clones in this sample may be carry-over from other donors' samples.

The CDR3 loop reads CASSLASSTSGQETQYF. The DNA of the CDR3 is TGCGCCAGCAGCTTGGCCTCTTCGACTAGCGGACAAGAGACCCAGTACTTC. This sequence joins TRBV5-1 and TRBJ2-5, with 9 nucleotides matching TRBD2. With 0 bases clipped from V and 2 bases from J, the junction kept 8 bases outside the gene matches. CDR3 length equals 17 residues. Per the germline V gene, CDR1 is SGHRS and CDR2 is YFSETQ.

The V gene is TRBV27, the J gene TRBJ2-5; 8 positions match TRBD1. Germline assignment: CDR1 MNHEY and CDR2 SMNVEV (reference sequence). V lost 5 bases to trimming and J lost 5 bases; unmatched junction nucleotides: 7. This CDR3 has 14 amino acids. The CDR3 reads CASSLPGQGETQYF. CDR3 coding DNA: TGTGCCAGCAGTCTCCCAGGACAGGGCGAGACCCAGTACTTC.

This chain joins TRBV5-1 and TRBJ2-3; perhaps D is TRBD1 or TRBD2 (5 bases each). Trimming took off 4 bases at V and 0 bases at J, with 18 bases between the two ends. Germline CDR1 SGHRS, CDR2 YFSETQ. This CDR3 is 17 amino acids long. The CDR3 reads CASSPQGAGLSTDTQYF. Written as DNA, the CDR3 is TGCGCCAGCAGCCCCCAGGGTGCGGGCCTGAGCACAGATACGCAGTATTTT.

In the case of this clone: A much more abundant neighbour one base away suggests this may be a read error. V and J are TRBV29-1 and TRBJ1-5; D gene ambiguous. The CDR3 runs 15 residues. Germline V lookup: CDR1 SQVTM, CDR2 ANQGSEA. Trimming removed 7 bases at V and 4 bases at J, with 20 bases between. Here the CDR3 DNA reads TGCAGCGCGTCCGGCGGGTTTTTAGGGAATCAGCCCCAGCATTTT. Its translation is CSASGGFLGNQPQHF. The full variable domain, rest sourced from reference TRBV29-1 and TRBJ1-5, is SAVISQKPSRDICQRGTSLTIQCQVDSQVTMMFWYRQQPGQSLTLIATANQGSEATYESGFVIDKFPISRPNLTFSTLTVSNMSPEDSSIYLCSASGGFLGNQPQHFGDGTRLSIL.

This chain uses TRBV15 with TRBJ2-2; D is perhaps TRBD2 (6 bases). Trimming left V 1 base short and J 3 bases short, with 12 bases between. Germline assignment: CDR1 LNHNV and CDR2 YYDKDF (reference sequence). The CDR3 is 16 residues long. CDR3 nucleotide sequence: TGTGCCACCAGCAGAGGAGCGGGTTTGTACACCGGGGAGCTGTTTTTT. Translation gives CATSRGAGLYTGELFF.

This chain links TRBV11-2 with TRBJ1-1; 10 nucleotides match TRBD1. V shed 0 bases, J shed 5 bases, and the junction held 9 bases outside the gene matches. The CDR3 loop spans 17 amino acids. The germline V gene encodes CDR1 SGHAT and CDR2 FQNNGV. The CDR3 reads CASSLEPGQGHRTEAFF. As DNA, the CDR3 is TGTGCCAGCAGCTTAGAACCGGGACAGGGGCATAGGACTGAAGCTTTCTTT.

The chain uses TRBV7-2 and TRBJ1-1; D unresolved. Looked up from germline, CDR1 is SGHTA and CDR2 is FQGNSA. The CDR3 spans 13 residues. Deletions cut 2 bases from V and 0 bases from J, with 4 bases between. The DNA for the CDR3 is TGTGCCAGCAGCTTACAGTTGAACACTGAAGCTTTCTTT. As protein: CASSLQLNTEAFF.

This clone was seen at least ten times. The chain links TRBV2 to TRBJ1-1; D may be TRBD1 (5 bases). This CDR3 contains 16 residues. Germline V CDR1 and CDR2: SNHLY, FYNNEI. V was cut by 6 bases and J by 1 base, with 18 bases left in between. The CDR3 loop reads CASSKRAGTSNTEAFF. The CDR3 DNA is TGTGCCAGCAGCAAGAGGGCAGGGACGTCGAACACTGAAGCTTTCTTT.

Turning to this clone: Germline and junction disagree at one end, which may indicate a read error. CDR3 amino acids: CASSDLGQGLNYGYTF. The DNA of the CDR3 is TGTGCCAGCAGCGATTTGGGACAGGGATTGAACTATGGCTACACCTTC. This chain uses TRBV5-1 with TRBJ1-2; the match to TRBD1 covers 9 bases. CDR1 is SGHRS and CDR2 is YFSETQ in the germline V gene. The CDR3 spans 16 residues.

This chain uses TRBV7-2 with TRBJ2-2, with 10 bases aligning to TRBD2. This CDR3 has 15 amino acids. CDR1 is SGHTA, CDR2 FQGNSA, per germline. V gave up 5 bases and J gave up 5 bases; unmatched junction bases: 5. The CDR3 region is CASSLPLAGTGELFF. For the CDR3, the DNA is TGTGCCAGCAGCCTTCCACTAGCGGGAACCGGGGAGCTGTTTTTT.

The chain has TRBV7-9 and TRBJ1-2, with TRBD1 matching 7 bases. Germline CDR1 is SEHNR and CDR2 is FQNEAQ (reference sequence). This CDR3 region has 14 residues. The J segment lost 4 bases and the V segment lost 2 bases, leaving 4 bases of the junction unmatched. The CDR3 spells CASSLTRDSYGYTF. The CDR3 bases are TGTGCCAGCAGCTTAACCCGGGACAGCTATGGCTACACCTTC.

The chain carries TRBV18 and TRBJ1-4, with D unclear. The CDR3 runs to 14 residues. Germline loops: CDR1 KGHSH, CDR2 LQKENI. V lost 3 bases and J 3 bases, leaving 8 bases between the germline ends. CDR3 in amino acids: CASSPDRSNEKLFF. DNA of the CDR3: TGTGCCAGCTCACCGGACCGCTCTAATGAAAAACTGTTTTTT.

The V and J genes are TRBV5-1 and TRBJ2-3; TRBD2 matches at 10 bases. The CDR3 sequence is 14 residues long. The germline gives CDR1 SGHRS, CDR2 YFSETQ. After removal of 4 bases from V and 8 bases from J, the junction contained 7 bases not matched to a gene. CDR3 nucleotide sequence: TGCGCCAGCAGCCAGACTAGCGGGTTGGGTACGCAGTATTTT. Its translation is CASSQTSGLGTQYF.

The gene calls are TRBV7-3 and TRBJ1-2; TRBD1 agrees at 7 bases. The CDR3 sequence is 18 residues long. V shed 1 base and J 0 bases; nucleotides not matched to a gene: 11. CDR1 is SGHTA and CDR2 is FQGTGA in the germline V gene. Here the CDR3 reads CASSLIGDSTDPNYGYTF. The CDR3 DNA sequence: TGTGCCAGCAGCTTAATAGGGGACAGTACCGATCCTAACTATGGCTACACCTTC. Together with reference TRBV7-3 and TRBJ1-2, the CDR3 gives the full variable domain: GAGVSQTPSNKVTEKGKYVELRCDPISGHTALYWYRQSLGQGPEFLIYFQGTGAADDSGLPNDRFFAVRPEGSVSTLKIQRTERGDSAVYLCASSLIGDSTDPNYGYTFGSGTRLTVV.

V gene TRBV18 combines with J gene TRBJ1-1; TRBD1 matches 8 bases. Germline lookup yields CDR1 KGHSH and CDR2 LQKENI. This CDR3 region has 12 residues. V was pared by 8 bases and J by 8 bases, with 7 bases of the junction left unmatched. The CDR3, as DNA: TGTGCCAGCACCGGGACAGGCAAAGAAGCTTTCTTT. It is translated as CASTGTGKEAFF.

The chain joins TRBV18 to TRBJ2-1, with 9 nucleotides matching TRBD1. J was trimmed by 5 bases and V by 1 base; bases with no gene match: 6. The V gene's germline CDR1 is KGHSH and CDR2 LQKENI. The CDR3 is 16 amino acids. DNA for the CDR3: TGTGCCAGCTCACCACGGGTCGACAGGGGGGACAATGAGCAGTTCTTC. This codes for CASSPRVDRGDNEQFF.

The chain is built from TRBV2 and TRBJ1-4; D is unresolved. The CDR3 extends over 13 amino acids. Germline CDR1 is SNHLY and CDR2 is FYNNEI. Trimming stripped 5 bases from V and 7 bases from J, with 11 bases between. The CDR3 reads CASSRDRSEKLFF. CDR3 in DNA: TGTGCCAGCAGTAGGGATCGGAGTGAAAAACTGTTTTTT.

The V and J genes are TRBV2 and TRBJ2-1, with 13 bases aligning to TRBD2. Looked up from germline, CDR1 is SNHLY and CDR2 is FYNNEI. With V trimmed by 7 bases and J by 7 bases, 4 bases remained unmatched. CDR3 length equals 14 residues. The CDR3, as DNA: TGTGCCAGCACCGGACTAGCGGGAGTTAATGAGCAGTTCTTC. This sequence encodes CASTGLAGVNEQFF.

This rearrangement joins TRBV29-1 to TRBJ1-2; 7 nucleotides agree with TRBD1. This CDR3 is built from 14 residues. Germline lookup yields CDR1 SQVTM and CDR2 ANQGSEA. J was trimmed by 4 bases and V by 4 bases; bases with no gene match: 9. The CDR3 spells CSVGQGEVSYGYTF. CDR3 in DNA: TGCAGCGTTGGTCAGGGGGAAGTCAGCTATGGCTACACCTTC.

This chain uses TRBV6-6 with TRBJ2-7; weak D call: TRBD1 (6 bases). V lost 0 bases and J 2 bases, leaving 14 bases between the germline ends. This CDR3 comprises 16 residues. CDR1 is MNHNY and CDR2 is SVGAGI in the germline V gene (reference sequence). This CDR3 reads CASSYSRRGGTYEQYF. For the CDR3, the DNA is TGTGCCAGCAGTTACTCGAGACGAGGGGGTACCTACGAGCAGTACTTC.

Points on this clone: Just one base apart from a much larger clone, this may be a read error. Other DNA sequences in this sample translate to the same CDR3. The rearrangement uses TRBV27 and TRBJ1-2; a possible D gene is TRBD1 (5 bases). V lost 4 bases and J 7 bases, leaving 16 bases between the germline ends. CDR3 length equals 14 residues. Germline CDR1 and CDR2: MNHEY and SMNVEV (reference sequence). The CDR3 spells CASSYKPGAGGYTF. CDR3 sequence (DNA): TGTGCCAGCAGTTACAAACCCGGGGCGGGTGGCTACACCTTC.